The next 10 T cell receptor beta chains were all read from a single sample in a study of CD8 T cells in Susac syndrome. cDNA came from around 0.5 to 1 ug RNA primed by random hexamers. One entry per CDR3 protein, called by TCRdb with MiXCR from the immunoSEQ multiplex PCR reads. The sample lists fewer than 250,000 distinct CDR3 sequences, 85% to 95% occurring once. Sequenced: CD4+ T cells from PBMCs. The receptors derive from a human donor in good health.

V and J are TRBV6-5 and TRBJ1-2; D is perhaps TRBD1 (5 bases). CDR1 is MNHEY, CDR2 SVGAGI, per germline. V was clipped by 2 bases and J by 2 bases, with 9 bases between them. This CDR3 has 14 residues. The DNA for the CDR3 is TGTGCCAGCAGTTACGGAGGGGCCAACTATGGCTACACCTTC. Translating gives CASSYGGANYGYTF.

The V and J genes are TRBV12-5 and TRBJ2-1; 8 bases align to TRBD2. The CDR3 length is 14 residues. Germline CDR1 is LGHNT and CDR2 is FRNRAP. V lost 1 base to trimming and J lost 13 bases; unmatched junction nucleotides: 9. The CDR3, as DNA: TGTGCTAGTGGTTTGGGGACGGGGGGGAGGGAACAGTTCTTC. Amino acids: CASGLGTGGREQFF.

The chain carries TRBV20-1 and TRBJ2-5; TRBD2 matches at 8 bases. After removal of 0 bases from V and 5 bases from J, the junction contained 14 bases not matched to a gene. This CDR3 contains 17 residues. Germline V lookup: CDR1 DFQATT, CDR2 SNEGSKA (reference sequence). DNA of the CDR3: TGCAGTGCTAGAGATATGGGCAGCGGGAGAGTCGGGGAGACCCAGTACTTC. Translation: CSARDMGSGRVGETQYF.

The chain has TRBV6-5 and TRBJ1-2; TRBD1 might be the D (6 bases). Germline values: CDR1 MNHEY, CDR2 SVGAGI. The CDR3 extends over 13 amino acids. Trimming took off 3 bases at V and 5 bases at J, with 10 bases between the two ends. Here the CDR3 reads CASSYGQKYGYTF. The CDR3 nucleotides are TGTGCCAGCAGTTATGGACAGAAGTATGGCTACACCTTC.

The chain combines TRBV20-1 with TRBJ2-7; 8 nucleotides agree with TRBD1. The CDR3 is 15 amino acids. V lost 5 bases, J lost 3 bases, and 12 bases stayed unmatched. Per germline, CDR1 DFQATT and CDR2 SNEGSKA (reference sequence). DNA of the CDR3: TGCAGTGCTCAGATTTACAGGGGGGATTTCTACGAGCAGTACTTC. Translating gives CSAQIYRGDFYEQYF.

V and J are TRBV7-9 and TRBJ1-3; D ambiguous. CDR1 SEHNR and CDR2 FQNEAQ come from the germline V gene (reference sequence). The CDR3 is 15 residues long. Trimming removed 5 bases at V and 4 bases at J, with 15 bases between. CDR3 protein: CASSPRPVGGNTIYF. The CDR3 nucleotides are TGTGCCAGCAGCCCTCGCCCTGTGGGAGGAAACACCATATATTTT. The complete variable domain, with remaining parts taken from reference TRBV7-9 and TRBJ1-3, reads DTGVSQNPRHKITKRGQNVTFRCDPISEHNRLYWYRQTLGQGPEFLTYFQNEAQLEKSRLLSDRFSAERPKGSFSTLEIQRTEQGDSAMYLCASSPRPVGGNTIYFGEGSWLTVV.

The V and J genes are TRBV5-6 and TRBJ2-4; D is unclear. Germline CDR1 reads SGHDT; CDR2 reads YYEEEE. V lost 0 bases, J lost 0 bases, and 7 bases lay in between. This CDR3 region has 15 residues. The CDR3 nucleotides read TGTGCCAGCAGCTTGGCCGCAATAGCCAAAAACATTCAGTACTTC. This gives the protein CASSLAAIAKNIQYF.

A remark on this clonotype: The junction and the germline gene differ at one end; a read error may be behind it. V and J are TRBV7-9 and TRBJ2-1; tentatively, D is TRBD1 (5 bases). Germline V CDR1 and CDR2: SEHNR, FQNEAQ (reference sequence). This CDR3 is 13 amino acids long. CDR3 residues: CAGRAENYNEQFF. Written as DNA, the CDR3 is TGTGCCGGCAGGGCGGAGAACTACAATGAGCAGTTCTTC. Full variable domain (rest looked up from reference TRBV7-9 and TRBJ2-1): DTGVSQNPRHKITKRGQNVTFRCDPISEHNRLYWYRQTLGQGPEFLTYFQNEAQLEKSRLLSDRFSAERPKGSFSTLEIQRTEQGDSAMYLCAGRAENYNEQFFGPGTRLTVL.

The chain has TRBV7-2 and TRBJ2-5; 8 nucleotides agree with TRBD2. The germline V gene has CDR1 SGHTA and CDR2 FQGNSA. The CDR3 is made up of 16 amino acids. Unmatched junction bases numbered 5, after V lost 1 base and J lost 1 base. For the CDR3, the DNA is TGTGCCAGCAGCTTAGGGCGCGGGGGGTCCCAAGAGACCCAGTACTTC. This translates into CASSLGRGGSQETQYF.

The chain couples TRBV15 to TRBJ2-5; D might be TRBD1 (8 bases). With 0 bases removed from V and 4 bases from J, the gap between germline ends came to 12 bases. CDR1 is LNHNV, CDR2 YYDKDF, per germline (reference sequence). CDR3 length: 15 residues. The DNA for the CDR3 is TGTGCCACCAGCAGAGAACAGGGGGGGCGAGAGACCCAGTACTTC. Its translation: CATSREQGGRETQYF.